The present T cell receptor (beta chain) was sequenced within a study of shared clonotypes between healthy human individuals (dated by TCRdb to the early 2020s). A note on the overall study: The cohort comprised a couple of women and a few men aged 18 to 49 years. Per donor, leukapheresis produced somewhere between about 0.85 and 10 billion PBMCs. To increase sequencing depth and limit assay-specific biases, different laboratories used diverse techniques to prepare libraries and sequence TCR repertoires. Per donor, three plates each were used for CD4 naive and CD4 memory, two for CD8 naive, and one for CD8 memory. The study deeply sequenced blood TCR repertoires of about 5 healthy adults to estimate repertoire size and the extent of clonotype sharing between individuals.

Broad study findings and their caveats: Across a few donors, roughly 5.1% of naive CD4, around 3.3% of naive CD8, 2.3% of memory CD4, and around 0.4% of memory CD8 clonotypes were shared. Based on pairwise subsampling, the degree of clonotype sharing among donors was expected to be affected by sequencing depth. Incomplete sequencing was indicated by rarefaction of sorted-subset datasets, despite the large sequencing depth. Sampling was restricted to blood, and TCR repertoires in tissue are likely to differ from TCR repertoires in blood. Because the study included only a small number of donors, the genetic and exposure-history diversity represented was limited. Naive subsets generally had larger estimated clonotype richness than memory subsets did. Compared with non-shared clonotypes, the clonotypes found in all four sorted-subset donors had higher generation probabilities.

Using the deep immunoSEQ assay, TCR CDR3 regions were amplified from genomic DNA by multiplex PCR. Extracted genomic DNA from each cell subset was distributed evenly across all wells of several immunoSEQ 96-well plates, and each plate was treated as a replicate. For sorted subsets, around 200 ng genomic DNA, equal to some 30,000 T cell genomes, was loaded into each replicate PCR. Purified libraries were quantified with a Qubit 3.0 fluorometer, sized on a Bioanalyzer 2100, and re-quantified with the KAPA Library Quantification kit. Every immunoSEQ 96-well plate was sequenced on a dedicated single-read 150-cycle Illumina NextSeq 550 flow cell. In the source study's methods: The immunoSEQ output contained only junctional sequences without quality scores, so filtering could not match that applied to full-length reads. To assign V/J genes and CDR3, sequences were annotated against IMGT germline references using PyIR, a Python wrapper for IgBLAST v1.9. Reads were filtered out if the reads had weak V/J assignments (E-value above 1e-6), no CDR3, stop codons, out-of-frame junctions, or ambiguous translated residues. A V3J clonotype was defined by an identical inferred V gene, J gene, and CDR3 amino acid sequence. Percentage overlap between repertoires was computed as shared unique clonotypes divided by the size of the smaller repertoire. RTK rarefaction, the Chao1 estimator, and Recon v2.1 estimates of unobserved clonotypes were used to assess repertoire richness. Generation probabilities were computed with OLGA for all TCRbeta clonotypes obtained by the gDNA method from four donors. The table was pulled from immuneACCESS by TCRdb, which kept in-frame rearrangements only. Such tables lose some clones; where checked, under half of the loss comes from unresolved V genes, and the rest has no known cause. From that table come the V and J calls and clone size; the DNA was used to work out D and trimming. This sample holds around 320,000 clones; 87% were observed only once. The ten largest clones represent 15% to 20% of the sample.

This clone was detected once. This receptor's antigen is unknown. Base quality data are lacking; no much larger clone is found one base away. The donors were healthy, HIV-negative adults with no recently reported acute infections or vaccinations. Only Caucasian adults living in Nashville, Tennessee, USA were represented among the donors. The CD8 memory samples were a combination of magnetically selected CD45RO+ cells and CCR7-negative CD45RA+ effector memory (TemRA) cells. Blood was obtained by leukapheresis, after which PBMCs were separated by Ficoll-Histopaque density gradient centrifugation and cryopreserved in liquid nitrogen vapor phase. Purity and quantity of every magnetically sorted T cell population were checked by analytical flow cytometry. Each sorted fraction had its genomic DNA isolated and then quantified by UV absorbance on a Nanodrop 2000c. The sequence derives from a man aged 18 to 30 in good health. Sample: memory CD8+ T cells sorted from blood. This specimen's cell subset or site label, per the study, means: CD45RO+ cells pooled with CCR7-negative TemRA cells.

The CDR3 reads as follows: CASGQQVTGARELFF. The DNA sequence is TGTGCTAGTGGTCAACAGGTCACTGGAGCTAGGGAGCTGTTTTTT. The V gene is TRBV12-5 and the J gene is TRBJ2-2, with a weak D call of TRBD1 (5 bases match). Counted from cysteine to phenylalanine, this CDR3 has 15 amino acids. Here the CDR3 DNA is all that survives: 45 bases in frame from base 1. The junction carries 19 bases between V and J, which are trimmed by 5 bases and 9 bases respectively. The germline V gene supplies CDR1 LGHNT and CDR2 FRNRAP.